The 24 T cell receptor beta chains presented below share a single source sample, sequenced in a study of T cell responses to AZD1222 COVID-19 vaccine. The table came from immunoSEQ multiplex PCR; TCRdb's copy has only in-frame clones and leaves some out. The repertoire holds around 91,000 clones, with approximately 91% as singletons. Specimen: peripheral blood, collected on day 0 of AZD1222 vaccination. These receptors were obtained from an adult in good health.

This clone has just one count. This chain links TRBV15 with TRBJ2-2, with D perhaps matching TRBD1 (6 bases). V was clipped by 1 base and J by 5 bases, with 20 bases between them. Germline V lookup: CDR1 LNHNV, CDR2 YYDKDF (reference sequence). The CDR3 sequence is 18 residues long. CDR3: CATSRVWMDQGSTGELFF. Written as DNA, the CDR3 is TGTGCCACCAGCAGAGTGTGGATGGACCAGGGGTCTACCGGGGAGCTGTTTTTT.

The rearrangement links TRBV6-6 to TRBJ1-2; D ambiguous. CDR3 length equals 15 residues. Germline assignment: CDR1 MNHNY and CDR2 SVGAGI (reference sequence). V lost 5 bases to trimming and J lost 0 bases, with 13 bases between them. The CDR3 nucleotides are TGTGCCAGCAGTACCGACGGGCTCTCTAACTATGGCTACACCTTC. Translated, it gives CASSTDGLSNYGYTF.

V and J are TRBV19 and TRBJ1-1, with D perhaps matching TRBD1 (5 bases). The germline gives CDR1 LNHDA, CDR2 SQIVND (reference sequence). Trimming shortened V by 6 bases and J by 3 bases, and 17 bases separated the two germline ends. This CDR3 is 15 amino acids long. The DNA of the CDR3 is TGTGCCAGTAGATTGGGGTGGGGAGGGGACACTGAAGCTTTCTTT. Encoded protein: CASRLGWGGDTEAFF.

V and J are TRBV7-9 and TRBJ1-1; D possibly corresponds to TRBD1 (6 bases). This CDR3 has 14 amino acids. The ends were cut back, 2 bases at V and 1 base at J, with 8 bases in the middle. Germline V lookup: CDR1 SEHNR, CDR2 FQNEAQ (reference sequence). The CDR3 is CASSLTGRNTEAFF. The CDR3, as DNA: TGTGCCAGCAGCTTAACAGGGAGGAACACTGAAGCTTTCTTT.

The CDR3 reads CASSINQGAITEAFF. CDR3 DNA: TGTGCCAGTAGTATAAATCAGGGGGCGATCACTGAAGCTTTCTTT. The gene calls are TRBV19 and TRBJ1-1; 8 positions agree with TRBD1. In germline, CDR1 is LNHDA, CDR2 SQIVND (reference sequence). The CDR3 covers 15 residues. V trimming: 2 bases; J trimming: 4 bases; junction bases outside the gene matches: 6. Complete variable domain (other parts from reference TRBV19 and TRBJ1-1): DGGITQSPKYLFRKEGQNVTLSCEQNLNHDAMYWYRQDPGQGLRLIYYSQIVNDFQKGDIAEGYSVSREKKESFPLTVTSAQKNPTAFYLCASSINQGAITEAFFGQGTRLTVV.

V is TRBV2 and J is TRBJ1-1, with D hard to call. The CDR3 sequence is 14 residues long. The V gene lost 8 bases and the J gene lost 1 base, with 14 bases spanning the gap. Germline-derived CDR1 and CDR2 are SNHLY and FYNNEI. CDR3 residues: CASARGIPNTEAFF. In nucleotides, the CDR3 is TGTGCCAGCGCCAGAGGAATACCGAACACTGAAGCTTTCTTT.

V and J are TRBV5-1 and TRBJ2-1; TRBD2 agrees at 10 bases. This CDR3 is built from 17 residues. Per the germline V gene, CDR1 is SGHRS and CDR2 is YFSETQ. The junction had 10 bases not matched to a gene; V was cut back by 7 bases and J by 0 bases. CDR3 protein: CASQALAGESSYNEQFF. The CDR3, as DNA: TGCGCCAGCCAGGCGCTAGCGGGGGAAAGCTCCTACAATGAGCAGTTCTTC.

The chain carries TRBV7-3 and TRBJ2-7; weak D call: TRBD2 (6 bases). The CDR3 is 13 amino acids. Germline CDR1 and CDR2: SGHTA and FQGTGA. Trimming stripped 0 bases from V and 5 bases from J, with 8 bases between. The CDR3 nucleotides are TGTGCCAGCAGCTTAACGGGGAGGCACGAGCAGTACTTC. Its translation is CASSLTGRHEQYF. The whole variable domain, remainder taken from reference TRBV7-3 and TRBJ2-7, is GAGVSQTPSNKVTEKGKYVELRCDPISGHTALYWYRQSLGQGPEFLIYFQGTGAADDSGLPNDRFFAVRPEGSVSTLKIQRTERGDSAVYLCASSLTGRHEQYFGPGTRLTVT.

CDR3 sequence (DNA): TGCGCCAGCAGCTCCGGGGCCCCAGATTCACCCCTCCACTTT. As protein: CASSSGAPDSPLHF. This chain links TRBV5-1 with TRBJ1-6; weak D call: TRBD1 (5 bases). The CDR3 runs to 14 residues. CDR1 and CDR2 from the germline V gene are SGHRS and YFSETQ. The ends were cut back, 3 bases at V and 8 bases at J, with 12 bases in the middle.

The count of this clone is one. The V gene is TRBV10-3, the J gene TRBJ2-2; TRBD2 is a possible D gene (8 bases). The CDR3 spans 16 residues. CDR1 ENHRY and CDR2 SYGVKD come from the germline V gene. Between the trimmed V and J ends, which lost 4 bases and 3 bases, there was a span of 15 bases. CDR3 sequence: CAISGREGTDTGELFF. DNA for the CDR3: TGTGCCATCAGTGGCCGGGAGGGGACAGACACCGGGGAGCTGTTTTTT.

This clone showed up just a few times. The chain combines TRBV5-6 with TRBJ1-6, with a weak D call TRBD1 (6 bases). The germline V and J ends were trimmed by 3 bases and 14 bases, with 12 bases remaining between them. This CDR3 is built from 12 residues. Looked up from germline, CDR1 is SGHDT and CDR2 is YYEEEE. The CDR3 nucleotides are TGTGCCAGCAGCTCCGTAACAGGGACCCTCCACTTT. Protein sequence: CASSSVTGTLHF.

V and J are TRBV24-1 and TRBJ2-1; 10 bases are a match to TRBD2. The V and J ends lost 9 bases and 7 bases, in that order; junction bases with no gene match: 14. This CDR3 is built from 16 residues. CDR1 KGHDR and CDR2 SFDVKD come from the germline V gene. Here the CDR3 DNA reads TGTGCCACCCAAAATCCAGCGGGAGGGCCGGGGAATGAGCAGTTCTTC. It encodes CATQNPAGGPGNEQFF.

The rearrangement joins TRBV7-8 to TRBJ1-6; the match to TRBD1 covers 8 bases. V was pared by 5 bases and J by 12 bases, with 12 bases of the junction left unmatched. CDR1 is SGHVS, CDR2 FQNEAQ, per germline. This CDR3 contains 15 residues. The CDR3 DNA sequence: TGTGCCAGCAGCCGTGGCGGCCAGGGGGCCCTACCCCTCCACTTT. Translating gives CASSRGGQGALPLHF.

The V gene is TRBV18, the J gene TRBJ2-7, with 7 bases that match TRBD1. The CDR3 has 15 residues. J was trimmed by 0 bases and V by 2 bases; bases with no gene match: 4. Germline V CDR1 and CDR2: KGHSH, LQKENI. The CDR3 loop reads CASSPRQGRSYEQYF. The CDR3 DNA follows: TGTGCCAGCTCACCAAGACAGGGTCGCTCCTACGAGCAGTACTTC.

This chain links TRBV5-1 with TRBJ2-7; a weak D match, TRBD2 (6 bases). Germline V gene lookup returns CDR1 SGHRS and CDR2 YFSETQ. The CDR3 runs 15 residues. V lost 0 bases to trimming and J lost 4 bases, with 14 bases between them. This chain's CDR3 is CASSLVPGEVYEQYF. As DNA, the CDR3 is TGCGCCAGCAGCTTGGTCCCGGGAGAGGTTTACGAGCAGTACTTC.

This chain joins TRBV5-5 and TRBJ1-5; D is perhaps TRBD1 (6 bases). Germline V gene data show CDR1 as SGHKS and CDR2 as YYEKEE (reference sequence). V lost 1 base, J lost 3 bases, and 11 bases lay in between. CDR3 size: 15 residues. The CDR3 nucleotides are TGTGCCAGCAGCTTGATCGGACAGCTCAATCAGCCCCAGCATTTT. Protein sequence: CASSLIGQLNQPQHF.

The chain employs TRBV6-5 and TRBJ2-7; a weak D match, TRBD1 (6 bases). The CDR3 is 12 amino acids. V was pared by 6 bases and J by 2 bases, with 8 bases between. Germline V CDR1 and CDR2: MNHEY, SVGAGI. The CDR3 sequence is CASRRTAYEQYF. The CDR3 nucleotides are TGTGCCAGCAGACGGACAGCCTACGAGCAGTACTTC.

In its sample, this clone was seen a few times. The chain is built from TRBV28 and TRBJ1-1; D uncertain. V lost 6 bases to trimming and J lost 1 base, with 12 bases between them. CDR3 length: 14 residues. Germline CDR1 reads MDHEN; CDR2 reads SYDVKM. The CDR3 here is CASRLWTGNTEAFF. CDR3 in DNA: TGTGCCAGCAGACTTTGGACGGGGAACACTGAAGCTTTCTTT.

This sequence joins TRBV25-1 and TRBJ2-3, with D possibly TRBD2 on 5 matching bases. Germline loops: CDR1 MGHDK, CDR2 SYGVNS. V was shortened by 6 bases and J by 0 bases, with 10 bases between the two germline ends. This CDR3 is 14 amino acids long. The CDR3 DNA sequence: TGTGCCAGCAGCGACCGGAGGAGCACAGATACGCAGTATTTT. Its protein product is CASSDRRSTDTQYF.

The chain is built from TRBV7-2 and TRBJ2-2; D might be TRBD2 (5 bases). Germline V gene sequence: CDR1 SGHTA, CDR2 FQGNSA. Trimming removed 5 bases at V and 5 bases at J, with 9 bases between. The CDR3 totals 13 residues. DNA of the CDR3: TGTGCCAGCAGCCGACGGGGAACCGGGGAGCTGTTTTTT. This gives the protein CASSRRGTGELFF.

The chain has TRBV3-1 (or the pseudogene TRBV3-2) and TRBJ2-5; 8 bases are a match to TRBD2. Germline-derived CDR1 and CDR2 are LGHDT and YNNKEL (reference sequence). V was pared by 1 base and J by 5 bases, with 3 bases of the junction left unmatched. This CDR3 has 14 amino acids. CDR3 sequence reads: CASSQAGGRETQYF. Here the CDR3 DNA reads TGTGCCAGCAGCCAAGCGGGGGGGCGGGAGACCCAGTACTTC.

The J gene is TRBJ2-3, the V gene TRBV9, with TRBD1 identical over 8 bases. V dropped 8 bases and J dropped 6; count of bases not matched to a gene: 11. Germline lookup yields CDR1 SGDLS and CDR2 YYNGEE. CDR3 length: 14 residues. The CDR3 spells CASRRTGIGDTQYF. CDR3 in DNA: TGTGCCAGTAGGCGGACAGGGATAGGGGATACGCAGTATTTT.

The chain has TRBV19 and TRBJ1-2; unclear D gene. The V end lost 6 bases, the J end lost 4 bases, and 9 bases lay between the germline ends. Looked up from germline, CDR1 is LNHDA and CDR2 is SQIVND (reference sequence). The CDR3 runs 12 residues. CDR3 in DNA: TGTGCCAGTAGGAGGGATGGCTATGGCTACACCTTC. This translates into CASRRDGYGYTF.

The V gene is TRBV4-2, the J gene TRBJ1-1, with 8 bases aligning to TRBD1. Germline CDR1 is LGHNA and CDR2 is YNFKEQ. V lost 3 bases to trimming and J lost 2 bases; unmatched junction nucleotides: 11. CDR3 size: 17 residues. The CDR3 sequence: CASSHGQLGQGNTEAFF. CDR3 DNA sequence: TGTGCCAGCAGCCATGGACAGCTTGGACAGGGTAACACTGAAGCTTTCTTT.